This T cell receptor (beta chain) is drawn from a study of blood T cell repertoires in COVID-19. The wider study: Italy, Spain and the United States were the sources of the convalescent and acute COVID-19 samples. PBMCs, B-cell-depleted T cells, or T cells provided the cDNA or gDNA that made up the material.

Source study methods: Reference gene primer amplification in the assay estimated nucleated cell counts. Clones were sequenced by immunoSEQ multiplex PCR, and TCRdb holds only the in-frame ones, with some missing. That table furnishes V, J and clone size, whereas the DNA furnished D and trimming. Of around 130,000 clones in the sample, about 87% were seen once. CDR3 length equals 17 residues. The germline CDR1 and CDR2 sequences are SGDLS and YYNGEE. With V trimmed by 0 bases and J by 1 base, 6 bases remained unmatched. The genes are TRBV9 and TRBJ1-5; the match to TRBD1 covers 8 bases. Sample: peripheral blood. The source is a woman in her sixties or seventies with acute or convalescent COVID-19. CDR3 sequence reads: CASSVEGTGESNQPQHF. For the CDR3, the DNA is TGTGCCAGCAGCGTAGAAGGGACAGGAGAAAGCAATCAGCCCCAGCATTTT.